The next 30 T cell receptor beta chains were all read from a single sample in a study of regulatory T cells in long-lasting Graves disease. To make TCR beta libraries, researchers used iRepertoire HTBI primers and Arm-PCR of CDR3 regions. TCRdb redid the calling of the multiplex PCR reads with MiXCR, one entry per CDR3 protein. The table records hundreds of thousands of distinct CDR3 sequences, about 16% of them present only once. The time point denotes: newly diagnosed GD, antithyroid drugs for less than 3 months. The TCR library was made from RNA that had been extracted from PBMCs in TRIzol. The sample was also reused in another study, on T cells in Graves' hyperthyroidism and ophthalmopathy.

Source: peripheral blood mononuclear cells (PBMCs), taken at new diagnosis, from a patient treated with antithyroid drugs. Every receptor here comes from a woman in her twenties or thirties with Graves disease.

This clonotype turned up a few times. This chain uses TRBV13 with TRBJ2-7; possibly TRBD1 or TRBD2 for D (5 bases each). From germline, CDR1 is PRHDT and CDR2 FYEKMQ (reference sequence). Trimming took off 4 bases at V and 4 bases at J, with 17 bases between the two ends. The CDR3 length is 15 residues. The CDR3 here is CASSSARDGKYEQYF. The CDR3 DNA reads as TGTGCCAGCAGCTCGGCCCGGGACGGGAAATACGAGCAGTACTTC.

This chain links TRBV19 with TRBJ2-3, with 9 positions matching TRBD2. The CDR3 spans 14 residues. Germline V gives CDR1 LNHDA, CDR2 SQIVND (reference sequence). The V segment lost 2 bases and the J segment 4 bases; nucleotides outside the gene matches: 1. This chain's CDR3 is CASSILAGPDTQYF. The DNA of the CDR3 is TGTGCCAGTAGTATACTAGCGGGACCAGATACGCAGTATTTT.

This clonotype was recorded many times. This chain joins TRBV2 and TRBJ2-1; 8 nucleotides match TRBD2. Germline V gene data show CDR1 as SNHLY and CDR2 as FYNNEI. J gave up 3 bases and V 6 bases, and 7 bases lay outside the gene matches. The CDR3 is 15 amino acids. The CDR3 here is CASRSFAGGYNEQFF. For the CDR3, the DNA is TGTGCCAGCAGGTCGTTTGCGGGGGGCTACAATGAGCAGTTCTTC. The full variable domain, in which reference TRBV2 and TRBJ2-1 provide the parts outside the CDR3, is EPEVTQTPSHQVTQMGQEVILRCVPISNHLYFYWYRQILGQKVEFLVSFYNNEISEKSEIFDDQFSVERPDGSNFTLKIRSTKLEDSAMYFCASRSFAGGYNEQFFGPGTRLTVL.

At least ten counts were recorded for this clonotype. The rearrangement uses TRBV12-3 or TRBV12-4 and TRBJ1-1; a possible D gene is TRBD1 (6 bases). The CDR3 is 15 amino acids. V lost 6 bases and J 1 base, leaving 15 bases between the germline ends. CDR3 region: CASSHKQGANTEAFF. The CDR3, as DNA: TGTGCCAGCAGCCACAAACAGGGAGCGAACACTGAAGCTTTCTTT.

This clonotype appeared many times. V is TRBV2 and J is TRBJ1-5; no reliable D call. CDR1 is SNHLY, CDR2 FYNNEI, per germline. Trimming took off 7 bases at V and 4 bases at J, with 14 bases between the two ends. The CDR3 totals 14 residues. CDR3 coding DNA: TGTGCCAGCACCGAGATTTTGGGAAATCAGCCCCAGCATTTT. Translated: CASTEILGNQPQHF. Looking up the rest from reference TRBV2 and TRBJ1-5 gives the full variable domain: EPEVTQTPSHQVTQMGQEVILRCVPISNHLYFYWYRQILGQKVEFLVSFYNNEISEKSEIFDDQFSVERPDGSNFTLKIRSTKLEDSAMYFCASTEILGNQPQHFGDGTRLSIL.

The genes are TRBV2 and TRBJ2-6, with 7 positions matching TRBD1. The CDR3 sequence is 16 residues long. The trim removed 6 bases at V and 4 bases at J, leaving 9 bases unmatched. Germline CDR1 reads SNHLY; CDR2 reads FYNNEI. The CDR3 coding sequence is TGTGCCAGCAGGGACAGGAATCCGTCCGGGGCCAACGTCCTGACTTTC. It translates to CASRDRNPSGANVLTF.

The chain is built from TRBV6-1 and TRBJ1-5, with 8 bases aligning to TRBD1. Germline-derived CDR1 and CDR2 are MNHNS and SASEGT. J gave up 6 bases and V 6 bases, and 16 bases lay outside the gene matches. The length of the CDR3 is 17 residues. The CDR3 sequence is CASSLDKWTGFFQPQHF. The DNA of the CDR3 is TGTGCCAGCAGCCTAGACAAATGGACAGGGTTTTTTCAGCCCCAGCATTTT.

The rearrangement links TRBV5-6 to TRBJ1-5; 9 nucleotides match TRBD1. This CDR3 contains 15 residues. The V segment lost 1 base and the J segment 3 bases; nucleotides outside the gene matches: 2. Germline assignment: CDR1 SGHDT and CDR2 YYEEEE. The CDR3 here is CASSLRTGDNQPQHF. The DNA of the CDR3 is TGTGCCAGCAGCTTGCGGACAGGGGACAATCAGCCCCAGCATTTT.

The table lists this clonotype with many counts. The gene calls are TRBV29-1 and TRBJ1-1; D is unclear. The CDR3 loop spans 11 amino acids. In germline, CDR1 is SQVTM, CDR2 ANQGSEA. V was shortened by 5 bases and J by 11 bases, with 15 bases between the two germline ends. The CDR3 coding sequence is TGCAGCGTTAAGTCGTTCCTTGGGGCTTTCTTT. It codes for CSVKSFLGAFF.

The gene calls are TRBV24-1 and TRBJ2-3, with D hard to call. Germline-derived CDR1 and CDR2 are KGHDR and SFDVKD. The CDR3 extends over 16 amino acids. V shed 4 bases and J shed 2 bases, with 15 bases lying between them. Here the CDR3 reads CATSDPGRDLTDTQYF. The CDR3 nucleotides read TGTGCCACCAGTGACCCCGGGCGAGACCTCACAGATACGCAGTATTTT.

The V and J genes are TRBV29-1 and TRBJ2-3, with D perhaps being TRBD1 or TRBD2 (7 bases each). The DNA end favors TRBJ2-4, so the J call may be wrong. The CDR3 has 11 residues. Germline V lookup: CDR1 SQVTM, CDR2 ANQGSEA. The CDR3 DNA reads as TGCAGCGTCCCTGGGGGGGACAGTCAGTACTTC. Translation gives CSVPGGDSQYF.

The chain is built from TRBV5-1 and TRBJ2-1; 9 bases map to TRBD2. After removal of 0 bases from V and 8 bases from J, the junction contained 12 bases not matched to a gene. CDR3 length: 17 amino acids. Germline values: CDR1 SGHRS, CDR2 YFSETQ. Written as DNA, the CDR3 is TGCGCCAGCAGCTTGGGTGGTGGCGGGAGGGCCAGGGATGAGCAGTTCTTC. Residues: CASSLGGGGRARDEQFF. Based on the CDR3 plus reference TRBV5-1 and TRBJ2-1, the full variable domain is KAGVTQTPRYLIKTRGQQVTLSCSPISGHRSVSWYQQTPGQGLQFLFEYFSETQRNKGNFPGRFSGRQFSNSRSEMNVSTLELGDSALYLCASSLGGGGRARDEQFFGPGTRLTVL.

Worth noting for this clonotype: A much bigger clone sits one base away, suggesting this may be a read error. V usage is TRBV6-2 or TRBV6-3 and J usage is TRBJ2-7, with unresolved D. V was shortened by 0 bases and J by 7 bases, with 22 bases between the two germline ends. The length of the CDR3 is 17 residues. Germline CDR1 MNHEY, CDR2 SVGEGT. The CDR3 here is CASSYSSTGETYNEQYF. As DNA, the CDR3 is TGTGCCAGCAGTTACTCGAGTACTGGCGAGACCTACAATGAGCAGTACTTC.

This clonotype has more than one count but fewer than ten. DNA of the CDR3: TGTGCCAGCAGCACCGGACAGGGGCCCTACAATGAGCAGTTCTTC. Amino acids: CASSTGQGPYNEQFF. The chain couples TRBV6-1 to TRBJ2-1, with 9 bases that match TRBD1. The V gene's germline CDR1 is MNHNS and CDR2 SASEGT. V was pared by 6 bases and J by 2 bases, with 5 bases of the junction left unmatched. This CDR3 spans 15 amino acids.

The genes are TRBV2 and TRBJ2-5, with 14 bases fitting TRBD2. The germline V gene encodes CDR1 SNHLY and CDR2 FYNNEI. V lost 5 bases, J lost 4 bases, and 6 bases stayed unmatched. The CDR3 totals 16 residues. CDR3 sequence: CASSRGLAGAAETQYF. Written as DNA, the CDR3 is TGTGCCAGCAGTCGGGGACTAGCGGGAGCGGCAGAGACCCAGTACTTC.

Ten or more counts support this clonotype. This chain uses TRBV7-3 with TRBJ1-1; D gene ambiguous. There are 13 residues in the CDR3. V lost 8 bases and J lost 4, with 14 bases in between. Germline values: CDR1 SGHTA, CDR2 FQGTGA. In DNA, the CDR3 is TGTGCCAGCGGCTGGACTATCGGCACTGAAGCTTTCTTT. Its protein is CASGWTIGTEAFF.

At least ten counts were recorded for this clonotype. V and J are TRBV6-2 or TRBV6-3 and TRBJ1-5; D gene ambiguous. This CDR3 spans 15 amino acids. Trimming shortened V by 3 bases and J by 0 bases, and 9 bases separated the two germline ends. The germline gives CDR1 MNHEY, CDR2 SVGEGT. The CDR3 region is CASSYDGYSNQPQHF. The DNA for the CDR3 is TGTGCCAGCAGTTATGATGGATATAGCAATCAGCCCCAGCATTTT.

There are many counts of this clonotype. This chain uses TRBV19 with TRBJ1-5; D ambiguous. Trimming took off 3 bases at V and 3 bases at J, with 9 bases between the two ends. The germline V gene has CDR1 LNHDA and CDR2 SQIVND (reference sequence). The CDR3 is 14 amino acids. CDR3 nucleotide sequence: TGTGCCAGTAGTATTGCCGGGGACAATCAGCCCCAGCATTTT. Protein: CASSIAGDNQPQHF.

This clonotype was seen a few times. The chain employs TRBV7-9 and TRBJ1-2, with unresolved D. The CDR3 is 14 amino acids. The ends were cut back, 5 bases at V and 0 bases at J, with 10 bases in the middle. CDR1 and CDR2 (germline): SEHNR, FQNEAQ (reference sequence). As DNA, the CDR3 is TGTGCCAGCAGCCCTAATAAAGCTAACTATGGCTACACCTTC. Translation gives CASSPNKANYGYTF.

This clonotype was detected a few times. The chain joins TRBV27 to TRBJ2-3; possible D gene TRBD2, 7 bases. The CDR3 has 16 amino acids. Trimming stripped 2 bases from V and 2 bases from J, with 14 bases between. Germline assignment: CDR1 MNHEY and CDR2 SMNVEV (reference sequence). The CDR3 spells CASSLGGGGSTDTQYF. CDR3 in DNA: TGTGCCAGCAGTTTAGGGGGCGGGGGTTCCACAGATACGCAGTATTTT.

This clonotype was detected many times. This chain joins TRBV30 and TRBJ2-7; no reliable D call. The CDR3 totals 12 residues. Trimming pared 7 bases from V and 3 bases from J, leaving 13 bases between. The V gene's germline CDR1 is GTSNPN and CDR2 SVGIG (reference sequence). Written as DNA, the CDR3 is TGTGCCTTCGAAAGTTCTTACTACGAGCAGTACTTC. This sequence encodes CAFESSYYEQYF. Drawing the rest from reference TRBV30 and TRBJ2-7, the complete variable domain is SQTIHQWPATLVQPVGSPLSLECTVEGTSNPNLYWYRQAAGRGLQLLFYSVGIGQISSEVPQNLSASRPQDRQFILSSKKLLLSDSGFYLCAFESSYYEQYFGPGTRLTVT.

The chain links TRBV15 to TRBJ1-5, with unresolved D. This CDR3 spans 16 amino acids. Trimming took off 2 bases at V and 7 bases at J, with 18 bases between the two ends. Germline V lookup: CDR1 LNHNV, CDR2 YYDKDF (reference sequence). CDR3 DNA: TGTGCCACCAGCAGACCCGGCCCCGCGAAGGTGCAGCCCCAGCATTTT. This gives the protein CATSRPGPAKVQPQHF.

The V and J genes are TRBV5-1 and TRBJ2-3; 9 nucleotides match TRBD2. The germline V gene encodes CDR1 SGHRS and CDR2 YFSETQ. This CDR3 comprises 16 residues. Trimming removed 0 bases from V and 3 bases from J; junction bases left unmatched: 5. CDR3 coding DNA: TGCGCCAGCAGCTTGGCCGGGCTAGCGGGAACAGATACGCAGTATTTT. Translating it yields CASSLAGLAGTDTQYF.

This clonotype occurred many times. This chain uses TRBV7-9 with TRBJ2-7; D is undetermined. Germline CDR1 and CDR2: SEHNR and FQNEAQ (reference sequence). V was pared by 10 bases and J by 4 bases, with 11 bases between. The CDR3 contains 11 residues. The CDR3 DNA is TGTGCCACCGGCGTAGGGTACGAGCAGTACTTC. It translates to CATGVGYEQYF.

At least ten counts were recorded for this clonotype. The chain combines TRBV12-3 or TRBV12-4 with TRBJ2-7, with a possible D match to TRBD1 (6 bases). V was clipped by 6 bases and J by 3 bases, with 18 bases between them. This CDR3 is built from 15 residues. The CDR3 reads CASSPQGQPNYEQYF. CDR3 in DNA: TGTGCCAGCAGCCCCCAGGGGCAGCCAAACTACGAGCAGTACTTC.

The rearrangement joins TRBV28 to TRBJ1-2, with 7 bases fitting TRBD1. The CDR3 totals 12 residues. Germline V lookup: CDR1 MDHEN, CDR2 SYDVKM. V lost 5 bases and J lost 11; bases outside the gene matches: 8. CDR3 sequence: CASSPPKGAYTF. CDR3 coding DNA: TGTGCCAGCAGTCCCCCTAAGGGGGCTTACACCTTC.

This clonotype was recorded a few times. This clone may be a read error of a much larger clone one base away. The rearrangement joins TRBV12-3 or TRBV12-4 to TRBJ1-4; 7 bases match TRBD1. The junction had 12 bases not matched to a gene; V was cut back by 7 bases and J by 7 bases. The CDR3 totals 15 residues. CDR3 nucleotide sequence: TGTGCCAGCACCGGACAGCGACAGGGAGGTGAAAAACTGTTTTTT. Residues: CASTGQRQGGEKLFF.

This clonotype was counted many times. The chain employs TRBV25-1 and TRBJ1-5, with 7 bases that match TRBD1. CDR3 length equals 18 residues. The ends lost 8 bases at V and 4 bases at J; junction bases unmatched: 20. Germline V gene lookup returns CDR1 MGHDK and CDR2 SYGVNS. Here the CDR3 reads CASQFFHPGQLANQPQHF. The CDR3 DNA is TGTGCCAGCCAGTTCTTCCACCCGGGACAGCTAGCGAATCAGCCCCAGCATTTT.

This clonotype was picked up many times. This chain uses TRBV12-3 or TRBV12-4 with TRBJ1-2; no reliable D call. Trimming took 6 bases from V and 7 from J, leaving 12 bases between them. This CDR3 is built from 12 residues. CDR3 sequence reads: CASRIEPRGYTF. The DNA of the CDR3 is TGTGCCAGCAGGATCGAACCCCGTGGCTACACCTTC.

The chain links TRBV3-1 to TRBJ1-1; 9 nucleotides line up with TRBD1. This CDR3 spans 14 amino acids. Unmatched junction bases numbered 7, after V lost 8 bases and J lost 3 bases. Per the germline V gene, CDR1 is LGHDT and CDR2 is YNNKEL (reference sequence). The chain's CDR3 is CASAWGTGYTEAFF. The CDR3 bases are TGTGCCAGCGCCTGGGGGACAGGGTACACTGAAGCTTTCTTT. The full variable domain, its missing parts supplied by reference TRBV3-1 and TRBJ1-1, is DTAVSQTPKYLVTQMGNDKSIKCEQNLGHDTMYWYKQDSKKFLKIMFSYNNKELIINETVPNRFSPKSPDKAHLNLHINSLELGDSAVYFCASAWGTGYTEAFFGQGTRLTVV.